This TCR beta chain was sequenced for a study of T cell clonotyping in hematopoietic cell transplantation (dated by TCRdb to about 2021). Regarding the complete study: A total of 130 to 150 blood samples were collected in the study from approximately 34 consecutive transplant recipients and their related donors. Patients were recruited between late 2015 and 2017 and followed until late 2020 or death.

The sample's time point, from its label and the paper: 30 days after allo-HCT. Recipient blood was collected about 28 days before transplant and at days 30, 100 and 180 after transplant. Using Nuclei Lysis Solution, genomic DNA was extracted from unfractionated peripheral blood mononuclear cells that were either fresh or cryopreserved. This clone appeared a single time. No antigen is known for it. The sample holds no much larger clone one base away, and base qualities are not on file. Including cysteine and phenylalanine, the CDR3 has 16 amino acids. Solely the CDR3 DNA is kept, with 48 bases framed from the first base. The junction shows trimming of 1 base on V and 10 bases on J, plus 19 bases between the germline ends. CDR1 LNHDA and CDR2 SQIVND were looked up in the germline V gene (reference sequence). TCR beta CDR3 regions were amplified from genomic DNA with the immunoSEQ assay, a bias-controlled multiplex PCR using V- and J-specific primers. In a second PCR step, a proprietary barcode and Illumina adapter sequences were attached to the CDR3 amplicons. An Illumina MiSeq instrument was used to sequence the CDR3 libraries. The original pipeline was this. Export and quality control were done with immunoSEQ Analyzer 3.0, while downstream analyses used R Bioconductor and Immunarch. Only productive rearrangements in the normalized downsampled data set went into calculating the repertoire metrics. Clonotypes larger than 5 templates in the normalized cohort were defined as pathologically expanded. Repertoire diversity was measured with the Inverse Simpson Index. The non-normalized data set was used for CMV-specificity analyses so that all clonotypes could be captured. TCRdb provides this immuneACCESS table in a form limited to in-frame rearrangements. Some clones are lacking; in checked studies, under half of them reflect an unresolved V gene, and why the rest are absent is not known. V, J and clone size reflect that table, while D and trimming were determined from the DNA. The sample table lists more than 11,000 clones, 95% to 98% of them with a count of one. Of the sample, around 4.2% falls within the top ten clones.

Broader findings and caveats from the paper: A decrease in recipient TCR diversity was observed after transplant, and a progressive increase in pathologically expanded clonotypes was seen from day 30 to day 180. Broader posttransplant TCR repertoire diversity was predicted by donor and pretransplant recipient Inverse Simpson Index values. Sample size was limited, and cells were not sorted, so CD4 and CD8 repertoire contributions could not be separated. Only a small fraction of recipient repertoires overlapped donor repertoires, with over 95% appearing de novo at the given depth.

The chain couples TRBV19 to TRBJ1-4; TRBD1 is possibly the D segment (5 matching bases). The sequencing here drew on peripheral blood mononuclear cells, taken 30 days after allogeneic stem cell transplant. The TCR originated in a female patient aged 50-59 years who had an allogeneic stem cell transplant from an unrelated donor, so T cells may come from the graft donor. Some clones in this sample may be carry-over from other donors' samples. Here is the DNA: TGTGCCAGTAGTATAGCTTTTAGCAGGGTTGGTGCAAAACTGTTTTTT. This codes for CASSIAFSRVGAKLFF.